The 28 T cell receptor gamma chains below were found in one sample sequenced in a study of gamma delta lymphoproliferative disorders and STAT genes. With CATT, TCRdb re-called clones from the multiplex PCR reads. In the table there are a few thousand gamma-chain clones, over 7.5% of which are singletons. The receptor sequences were amplified from genomic DNA of peripheral blood mononuclear cells. The sample comprised blood. These TCRs come from a human donor with gamma-delta T-cell large granular lymphocyte leukemia.

The V call is TRGV4, the J call TRGJ1 or TRGJ2. The J gene, not given by TCRdb, was assigned here from a germline match of the nucleotide sequence. The ends lost 0 bases at V and 3 bases at J; junction bases unmatched: 8. Looked up from germline, CDR1 is EGSTGY and CDR2 is YDSYTSSV. This CDR3 comprises 15 residues. The CDR3 spells CATWDGREAYYKKLF. In DNA form, the CDR3 reads TGTGCCACCTGGGATGGGAGGGAGGCTTATTATAAGAAACTCTTT.

The rearrangement links TRGV10 to TRGJ1 or TRGJ2. TCRdb records no J gene; here it was assigned by comparing the DNA to germline. TRGV10 is filed as an ORF, its function uncertain. J lost 5 bases, V lost 8 bases, and 28 bases had no gene match. The CDR3 is made up of 19 amino acids. The CDR3 DNA sequence: TGTGCTGCGTGGGATCAATGTTTTGTGAGGGAGATTCGAAATTATAAGAAACTCTTT. Translated: CAAWDQCFVREIRNYKKLF.

A word on this clone: Because the CDR3's place on the DNA is in doubt, the DNA is left out and the CDR3 is given as listed by TCRdb. The J segment was not called; the V segment is TRGV11. TRGV11 is sorted into the ORF group, with uncertain function. The CDR3 numbers 19 amino acids, ends counted. CDR3: CTTVPAGLGTGLRHYKKLF.

This clone was picked up a small number of times. The chain links TRGV3 to TRGJ1 or TRGJ2. The J gene, absent from TCRdb, was called here by matching the DNA to germline. The germline V gene encodes CDR1 VTNTFY and CDR2 YDVSTARD (reference sequence). The CDR3 sequence is 11 residues long. V trimming: 1 base; J trimming: 9 bases; junction bases outside the gene matches: 3. CDR3 coding DNA: TGTGCCACCTGGGACAGACTTAAGAAACTCTTT. Translating gives CATWDRLKKLF.

This clone was observed a handful of times. The J gene is TRGJ1 or TRGJ2, the V gene TRGV10. As TCRdb names no J gene, one was assigned here on the basis of a DNA match to germline. TRGV10 is recorded as an ORF, its role being uncertain. The CDR3 has 13 residues. V was pared by 8 bases and J by 5 bases, with 10 bases of the junction left unmatched. CDR3 sequence reads: CAAWDSQNYKKLF. CDR3 bases: TGTGCTGCGTGGGATTCGCAGAATTATAAGAAACTCTTT.

V usage is TRGV10 and J usage is TRGJ1 or TRGJ2. The J gene comes from matching the DNA to germline here; TCRdb lacks it. Being an ORF, TRGV10 has a function that is uncertain. Unmatched junction bases numbered 30, after V lost 8 bases and J lost 7 bases. The CDR3 has 19 residues. For the CDR3, the DNA is TGTGCTGCGTGGGATTATAGGGTTTGTGGTATATTGCGTGGGTATAAGAAACTCTTT. Amino acids: CAAWDYRVCGILRGYKKLF.

By its share, this clone is large. The identical CDR3 is also encoded by other nucleotide sequences in the sample. The J gene is TRGJ1 or TRGJ2, the V gene TRGV4. TCRdb gives no J gene; it was assigned here by matching the DNA to germline. The CDR3 has 12 amino acids. V trimming: 3 bases; J trimming: 7 bases; junction bases outside the gene matches: 6. CDR1 EGSTGY and CDR2 YDSYTSSV come from the germline V gene. DNA of the CDR3: TGTGCCACCTGGGATCCCCCCTATAAGAAACTCTTT. Amino acids: CATWDPPYKKLF.

The rearrangement links TRGV8 to TRGJP. Assignment of the J gene here rests on matching the DNA to germline, because TCRdb gives none. This CDR3 is built from 14 residues. Looked up from germline, CDR1 is VENAVY and CDR2 is YDSYNSRV. V gave up 5 bases and J gave up 12 bases; unmatched junction bases: 7. CDR3 nucleotides: TGTGCCACCTGGGTCCTCCCGGGCAAAAAAATCAAGGTATTT. Translating gives CATWVLPGKKIKVF.

The rearrangement links TRGV4 to TRGJ1 or TRGJ2. The J gene, absent from TCRdb, was called here by matching the DNA to germline. V lost 4 bases to trimming and J lost 2 bases; unmatched junction nucleotides: 8. Germline CDR1 EGSTGY, CDR2 YDSYTSSV. The CDR3 has 14 amino acids. The CDR3 region is CATWDSTHYYKKLF. As DNA, the CDR3 is TGTGCCACCTGGGACTCAACCCATTATTATAAGAAACTCTTT.

The rearrangement joins TRGV8 to TRGJ1 or TRGJ2. TCRdb leaves out the J gene; it was filled in here by matching the DNA to germline. V gave up 3 bases and J gave up 11 bases; unmatched junction bases: 16. In germline, CDR1 is VENAVY, CDR2 YDSYNSRV. This CDR3 comprises 14 residues. The CDR3 loop is CATWDSNLGIEKLF. In nucleotides, the CDR3 is TGTGCCACCTGGGATTCCAACCTAGGGATAGAGAAACTCTTT.

In this sample, this clone turned up a few times. The chain recombines TRGV4 with TRGJ1 or TRGJ2. Matching the DNA to germline supplied the J gene, which TCRdb does not give. CDR3 length: 14 residues. After removal of 2 bases from V and 0 bases from J, the junction contained 4 bases not matched to a gene. Per germline, CDR1 EGSTGY and CDR2 YDSYTSSV. The CDR3 DNA reads TGTGCCACCTGGGATGAACGGAATTATTATAAGAAACTCTTT. Amino acids: CATWDERNYYKKLF.

This clone was seen a handful of times. J is TRGJ1 or TRGJ2 and V is TRGV10. TCRdb gives no J gene; it was assigned here by matching the DNA to germline. TRGV10 has ORF status, its function being uncertain. This CDR3 spans 12 amino acids. V shed 8 bases and J 0 bases; nucleotides not matched to a gene: 2. The CDR3 protein is CAAWANYYKKLF. CDR3 sequence (DNA): TGTGCTGCGTGGGCGAATTATTATAAGAAACTCTTT.

The V call is TRGV9, the J call TRGJ1 or TRGJ2. TCRdb gives no J gene; it was assigned here by matching the DNA to germline. The ends lost 0 bases at V and 12 bases at J; junction bases unmatched: 5. Germline-derived CDR1 and CDR2 are GITISATS and ISYDGTV (reference sequence). This CDR3 has 11 amino acids. The CDR3 spells CALWEVPRKLF. The CDR3, as DNA: TGTGCCTTGTGGGAGGTGCCCCGGAAACTCTTT.

This clone occurred a few times. The chain is built from TRGV9 and TRGJ1 or TRGJ2. TCRdb gives no J gene; it was assigned here by matching the DNA to germline. The CDR3 spans 13 residues. Trimming took 1 base from V and 3 from J; bases not matched to a gene: 3. Germline values: CDR1 GITISATS, CDR2 ISYDGTV (reference sequence). CDR3 DNA sequence: TGTGCCTTGTGGGAGGTCCCTTATTATAAGAAACTCTTT. Amino acids: CALWEVPYYKKLF.

This chain connects TRGV5 to TRGJ1 or TRGJ2. No J segment appears in TCRdb, so it was assigned here by matching the sequence to germline. Germline V gene lookup returns CDR1 VINAFY and CDR2 YDVSNSKD. The CDR3 totals 10 residues. Trimming at V came to 1 base and at J to 11 bases, leaving 2 bases not matched to a gene. The CDR3 here is CATWDREKLF. The CDR3 DNA reads as TGTGCCACCTGGGACAGAGAGAAACTCTTT.

This clone was counted between two and nine times. TCRdb's listed protein matches a much larger clone and diverges from this DNA's translation at residue 6, likely through a read error; the protein shown comes from the DNA. V is TRGV10 and J is TRGJ1 or TRGJ2. Because TCRdb records no J gene, it was assigned here through a match of the DNA to germline. TRGV10 is an open reading frame whose function is uncertain. The CDR3 is 12 residues long. Trimming at V came to 8 bases and at J to 8 bases, leaving 10 bases not matched to a gene. CDR3 coding DNA: TGTGCTGCGTGGGCTGAGTCGGATAAGAAACTCTTT. Its translation: CAAWAESDKKLF.

TRGV4 is the V gene, and the J gene was not called. This CDR3 has 10 amino acids. Germline V gene data show CDR1 as EGSTGY and CDR2 as YDSYTSSV. CDR3 amino acids: CATWDERELF. In nucleotides, the CDR3 is TGTGCCACCTGGGATGAGCGGGAACTCTTT.

This chain uses TRGV5 with TRGJ1 or TRGJ2. No J gene is reported in TCRdb; it was inferred here by comparing the DNA with germline. Germline lookup yields CDR1 VINAFY and CDR2 YDVSNSKD. The trim removed 4 bases at V and 12 bases at J, leaving 6 bases unmatched. The CDR3 is made up of 10 amino acids. The CDR3, as DNA: TGTGCCACCTGGGAGGACACGAAACTCTTT. This codes for CATWEDTKLF.

CDR3 residues: CAAWENIPYKKLF. CDR3 sequence (DNA): TGTGCTGCGTGGGAAAATATCCCCTATAAGAAACTCTTT. This chain joins TRGV10 and TRGJ1 or TRGJ2. No J gene is reported in TCRdb; it was inferred here by comparing the DNA with germline. TRGV10 is filed as an ORF, its function uncertain. V trimming: 8 bases; J trimming: 7 bases; junction bases outside the gene matches: 12. CDR3 length: 13 residues.

The J gene is TRGJP2, the V gene TRGV2. The J gene, not given by TCRdb, was assigned here from a germline match of the nucleotide sequence. CDR1 is EGSNGY and CDR2 is YDSYNSKV in the germline V gene. The CDR3 consists of 14 residues. V gave up 0 bases and J gave up 9 bases; unmatched junction bases: 7. CDR3 nucleotide sequence: TGTGCCACCTGGGACGGGCCAATCAATTGGATCAAGACGTTT. It codes for CATWDGPINWIKTF.

This clone was found a few times. The chain carries TRGV3 and TRGJ1 or TRGJ2. TCRdb records no J gene; here it was assigned by comparing the DNA to germline. V dropped 3 bases and J dropped 3; count of bases not matched to a gene: 8. In germline, CDR1 is VTNTFY, CDR2 YDVSTARD (reference sequence). This CDR3 is 14 amino acids long. The CDR3 region is CATWDGLTYYKKLF. Written as DNA, the CDR3 is TGTGCCACCTGGGACGGACTGACTTATTATAAGAAACTCTTT.

A few counts support this clone. The rearrangement links TRGV5 to TRGJ1 or TRGJ2. The J gene is absent in TCRdb and was assigned here via DNA matching to germline. Germline V gene data show CDR1 as VINAFY and CDR2 as YDVSNSKD. Losses at the gene ends were 0 bases for V and 5 bases for J; bases not matched to a gene: 1. The CDR3 covers 12 residues. The DNA of the CDR3 is TGTGCCACCTGGGACAGGGATTATAAGAAACTCTTT. It specifies CATWDRDYKKLF.

This clone was detected only a few times. The CDR3 protein is CATWDGHLALNYYKKLF. The CDR3, as DNA: TGTGCCACCTGGGATGGCCATCTGGCTCTCAATTATTATAAGAAACTCTTT. This sequence joins TRGV4 and TRGJ1 or TRGJ2. TCRdb offers no J gene call, so here the DNA was matched to germline to obtain one. Germline V gene data show CDR1 as EGSTGY and CDR2 as YDSYTSSV. The CDR3 consists of 17 residues. V was clipped by 1 base and J by 1 base; unmatched bases: 13.

The rearrangement joins TRGV8 to TRGJ1 or TRGJ2. The J gene was missing in TCRdb and was found by matching the end of the DNA to germline. V shed 5 bases, J shed 3 bases, and the junction held 7 bases outside the gene matches. This CDR3 is 13 amino acids long. The germline gives CDR1 VENAVY, CDR2 YDSYNSRV. The CDR3 coding sequence is TGTGCCACCTGGGGGATAGGTTATTATAAGAAACTCTTT. It is translated as CATWGIGYYKKLF.

There are a few counts of this clone. This chain links TRGV9 with TRGJ1 or TRGJ2. The J gene is absent in TCRdb and was assigned here via DNA matching to germline. With V trimmed by 9 bases and J by 8 bases, 31 bases remained unmatched. Germline V lookup: CDR1 GITISATS, CDR2 ISYDGTV (reference sequence). CDR3 size: 18 residues. The CDR3 loop reads CALMDKGEGIILINKKLF. CDR3 DNA: TGTGCCTTGATGGACAAAGGCGAAGGGATAATCCTCATAAATAAGAAACTCTTT.

This clone was counted between two and nine times. V usage is TRGV8 and J usage is TRGJ1 or TRGJ2. Because TCRdb records no J gene, it was assigned here through a match of the DNA to germline. V shed 4 bases, J shed 5 bases, and the junction held 14 bases outside the gene matches. Germline CDR1 VENAVY, CDR2 YDSYNSRV. The CDR3 is made up of 15 amino acids. CDR3 sequence (DNA): TGTGCCACCTGGGACGCCTCGGGGGGCGATTATAAGAAACTCTTT. Residues: CATWDASGGDYKKLF.

In its sample, this clone is medium-sized (0.01 to 0.1%). The J gene is TRGJP2, the V gene TRGV2. TCRdb supplies no J gene; here it was assigned by aligning the nucleotide sequence to germline. The CDR3 is 14 amino acids. Germline trimming cut 2 bases from V and 6 bases from J; bases unmatched to any gene: 6. In germline, CDR1 is EGSNGY, CDR2 YDSYNSKV. The DNA for the CDR3 is TGTGCCACCTGGGACGCGAGCGGTGATTGGATCAAGACGTTT. This encodes CATWDASGDWIKTF.

The rearrangement uses TRGV3 and TRGJ1 or TRGJ2. The J gene, missing from TCRdb, was assigned here through DNA to germline matching. Germline V gene sequence: CDR1 VTNTFY, CDR2 YDVSTARD (reference sequence). CDR3 length equals 11 residues. V was clipped by 3 bases and J by 9 bases; unmatched bases: 5. The CDR3 is CATWDGIKKLF. CDR3 in DNA: TGTGCCACCTGGGACGGAATTAAGAAACTCTTT.